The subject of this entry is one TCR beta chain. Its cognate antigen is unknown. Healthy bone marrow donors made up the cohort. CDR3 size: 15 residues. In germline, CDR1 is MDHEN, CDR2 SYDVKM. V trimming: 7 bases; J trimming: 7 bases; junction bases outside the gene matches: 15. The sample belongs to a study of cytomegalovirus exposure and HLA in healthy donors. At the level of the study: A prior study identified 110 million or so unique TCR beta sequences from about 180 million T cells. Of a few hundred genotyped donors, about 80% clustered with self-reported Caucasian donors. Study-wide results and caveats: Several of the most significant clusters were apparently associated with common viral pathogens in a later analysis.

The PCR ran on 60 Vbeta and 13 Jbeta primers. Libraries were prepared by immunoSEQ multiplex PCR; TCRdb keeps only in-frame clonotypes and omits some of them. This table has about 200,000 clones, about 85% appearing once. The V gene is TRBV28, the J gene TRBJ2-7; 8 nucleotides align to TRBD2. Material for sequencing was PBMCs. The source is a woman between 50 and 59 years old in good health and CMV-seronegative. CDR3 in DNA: TGTGCCAGCACCACAGGCGAAGCGGGAGTAGGGGAGCAGTACTTC. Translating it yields CASTTGEAGVGEQYF.